The 18 T cell receptor beta chains below all came from one sample that was sequenced in a study of cytomegalovirus exposure and HLA in healthy donors. The primer mix had 60 Vbeta and 13 Jbeta primers. The data were produced by immunoSEQ multiplex PCR, yet TCRdb's version contains in-frame clones alone and is incomplete. The data hold 150,000 or so clones, with roughly 80% observed a single time. Source material: PBMCs. Receptor source: a female donor in good health and CMV-seronegative.

The chain couples TRBV11-2 to TRBJ2-7, with a tentative D call TRBD1 (5 bases). CDR1 and CDR2 (germline): SGHAT, FQNNGV. The CDR3 is 15 amino acids. V was shortened by 1 base and J by 6 bases, with 16 bases between the two germline ends. The CDR3 DNA follows: TGTGCCAGCAGCTTAGGTGTGTCAGGGATGGTCGAGCAGTACTTC. It translates to CASSLGVSGMVEQYF.

This rearrangement joins TRBV9 to TRBJ2-2, with 9 bases fitting TRBD1. The V gene end was trimmed by 2 bases and the J gene end by 6 bases; junction bases not matched to a gene: 11. This CDR3 has 17 residues. Germline lookup yields CDR1 SGDLS and CDR2 YYNGEE. The CDR3 reads CASSVRDRDELPGELFF. The CDR3 nucleotides read TGTGCCAGCAGCGTCAGGGACAGGGATGAATTGCCCGGGGAGCTGTTTTTT.

This chain connects TRBV7-9 to TRBJ2-7; 7 positions agree with TRBD1. Per germline, CDR1 SEHNR and CDR2 FQNEAQ (reference sequence). There are 14 residues in the CDR3. V lost 5 bases, J lost 6 bases, and 10 bases stayed unmatched. CDR3 residues: CASSPGTARGEQYF. In nucleotides, the CDR3 is TGTGCCAGCAGCCCTGGGACAGCCAGGGGCGAGCAGTACTTC.

This chain joins TRBV11-3 and TRBJ2-1; D gene unclear. CDR1 SGHNT and CDR2 YENEEA come from the germline V gene. With 3 bases removed from V and 0 bases from J, the gap between germline ends came to 9 bases. The CDR3 is 15 residues long. The CDR3 nucleotides read TGTGCCAGCAGCTTGGGCACGAGCTCCTACAATGAGCAGTTCTTC. Its translation is CASSLGTSSYNEQFF. The entire variable domain, with the rest obtained from reference TRBV11-3 and TRBJ2-1, is as follows: EAGVVQSPRYKIIEKKQPVAFWCNPISGHNTLYWYLQNLGQGPELLIRYENEEAVDDSQLPKDRFSAERLKGVDSTLKIQPAELGDSAVYLCASSLGTSSYNEQFFGPGTRLTVL.

The chain links TRBV5-1 to TRBJ2-1; 7 bases match TRBD2. The CDR3 is 14 residues long. The germline gives CDR1 SGHRS, CDR2 YFSETQ. J lost 0 bases, V lost 4 bases, and 1 base had no gene match. The CDR3, as DNA: TGCGCCAGCAGCCTAGCGGACTCCTACAATGAGCAGTTCTTC. It yields the protein CASSLADSYNEQFF. Complete variable domain (other parts from reference TRBV5-1 and TRBJ2-1): KAGVTQTPRYLIKTRGQQVTLSCSPISGHRSVSWYQQTPGQGLQFLFEYFSETQRNKGNFPGRFSGRQFSNSRSEMNVSTLELGDSALYLCASSLADSYNEQFFGPGTRLTVL.

This clone is a singleton in its sample. Other DNA sequences within the sample encode an identical CDR3. The rearrangement uses TRBV2 and TRBJ2-7; D possibly corresponds to TRBD1 (5 bases). The CDR3 totals 12 residues. The V and J ends lost 6 bases and 0 bases respectively, with 6 bases between them. The germline V gene has CDR1 SNHLY and CDR2 FYNNEI. This chain's CDR3 is CASSRDSYEQYF. CDR3 DNA sequence: TGTGCCAGCAGCAGGGACTCCTACGAGCAGTACTTC.

The chain couples TRBV12-5 to TRBJ1-2; D might be TRBD1 (5 bases). CDR1 and CDR2 from the germline V gene are LGHNT and FRNRAP. The CDR3 covers 17 residues. V was trimmed by 7 bases and J by 1 base, leaving 22 bases between them. Written as DNA, the CDR3 is TGTGCTAGTGCTTCAAATACAGGCGATTCCCATAACTATGGCTACACCTTC. It encodes CASASNTGDSHNYGYTF.

The chain links TRBV6-5 to TRBJ1-2; TRBD1 matches 10 bases. This CDR3 contains 16 residues. Germline assignment: CDR1 MNHEY and CDR2 SVGAGI. With V trimmed by 2 bases and J by 6 bases, 9 bases remained unmatched. The CDR3 DNA is TGTGCCAGCAGTTACGCCCATCTAGACAGGGGGCATGGCTACACCTTC. It encodes CASSYAHLDRGHGYTF.

The chain joins TRBV15 to TRBJ1-5, with 10 bases lining up with TRBD1. The CDR3 covers 16 residues. Germline-derived CDR1 and CDR2 are LNHNV and YYDKDF (reference sequence). The junction had 3 bases not matched to a gene; V was cut back by 0 bases and J by 4 bases. CDR3 DNA: TGTGCCACCAGCAGAGATCGACAGGGGGCGAATCAGCCCCAGCATTTT. This translates into CATSRDRQGANQPQHF.

The rearrangement links TRBV9 to TRBJ2-5, with 11 bases matching TRBD2. The end of the DNA is better explained by TRBJ2-7, so the J call may be wrong. CDR1 is SGDLS and CDR2 is YYNGEE in the germline V gene. This CDR3 region has 16 residues. DNA for the CDR3: TGTGCCAGCAGCGTAGGAGGACTAGCGGGTGTGTACGAGCAGTACTTC. Amino acid sequence: CASSVGGLAGVYEQYF.

This chain joins TRBV6-5 and TRBJ1-4, with TRBD1 matching over 7 bases. The ends lost 4 bases at V and 4 bases at J; junction bases unmatched: 6. This CDR3 is built from 15 residues. In germline, CDR1 is MNHEY, CDR2 SVGAGI. CDR3 nucleotides: TGTGCCAGCAGTTCCGGGACAGCTAATAATGAAAAACTGTTTTTT. It yields the protein CASSSGTANNEKLFF.

The J gene is TRBJ2-1, the V gene TRBV9; 9 nucleotides agree with TRBD2. With 4 bases clipped from V and 8 bases from J, the junction kept 13 bases outside the gene matches. The CDR3 length is 16 residues. Germline V gives CDR1 SGDLS, CDR2 YYNGEE. Written as DNA, the CDR3 is TGTGCCAGCAGCCCCCTGCGGGAGGGCCTGGGCGATGAGCAGTTCTTC. This codes for CASSPLREGLGDEQFF. Combining the CDR3 with reference TRBV9 and TRBJ2-1 gives the whole variable domain DSGVTQTPKHLITATGQRVTLRCSPRSGDLSVYWYQQSLDQGLQFLIQYYNGEERAKGNILERFSAQQFPDLHSELNLSSLELGDSALYFCASSPLREGLGDEQFFGPGTRLTVL.

The rearrangement links TRBV4-1 to TRBJ1-2; the D is unclear. The V end lost 3 bases, the J end lost 5 bases, and 16 bases lay between the germline ends. The CDR3 sequence is 15 residues long. Germline assignment: CDR1 MGHRA and CDR2 YSYEKL. The CDR3: CASSHPARGSYGYTF. CDR3 coding DNA: TGCGCCAGCAGCCACCCCGCACGCGGCAGTTATGGCTACACCTTC.

The chain recombines TRBV29-1 with TRBJ2-1, with 9 nucleotides matching TRBD2. Germline-derived CDR1 and CDR2 are SQVTM and ANQGSEA. After removal of 1 base from V and 1 base from J, the junction contained 11 bases not matched to a gene. The CDR3 sequence is 18 residues long. The CDR3 reads CSVEGLVRREGSYNEQFF. In DNA form, the CDR3 reads TGCAGCGTTGAAGGTCTAGTCCGGCGGGAGGGATCCTACAATGAGCAGTTCTTC.

V usage is TRBV27 and J usage is TRBJ1-2; D is unresolved. V lost 9 bases and J lost 8, with 19 bases in between. This CDR3 comprises 13 residues. Germline CDR1 reads MNHEY; CDR2 reads SMNVEV (reference sequence). The DNA of the CDR3 is TGTGCCAGTTCCGCCTTCCCCCGTCGGGGCTACACCTTC. Translation: CASSAFPRRGYTF.

This clone was recorded once. CDR3 amino acids: CASSFPGQGRDTEAFF. The CDR3 DNA reads TGTGCCAGCAGCTTCCCGGGACAGGGGAGGGACACTGAAGCTTTCTTT. V usage is TRBV13 and J usage is TRBJ1-1; TRBD1 matches 10 bases. V trimming: 3 bases; J trimming: 3 bases; junction bases outside the gene matches: 7. The CDR3 contains 16 residues. Germline-derived CDR1 and CDR2 are PRHDT and FYEKMQ (reference sequence).

This chain links TRBV4-3 with TRBJ1-4; possible D gene TRBD1, 5 bases. The ends were cut back, 0 bases at V and 10 bases at J, with 18 bases in the middle. Germline V lookup: CDR1 LGHNA, CDR2 YSLEER. The CDR3 covers 16 residues. In DNA, the CDR3 is TGCGCCAGCAGCCAAGATTTGAGCGGGGGGAGTTTAAAACTGTTTTTT. It codes for CASSQDLSGGSLKLFF.

The V call is TRBV11-2, the J call TRBJ1-4; 10 nucleotides agree with TRBD1. The J segment lost 0 bases and the V segment lost 5 bases, leaving 3 bases of the junction unmatched. This CDR3 comprises 16 residues. Per germline, CDR1 SGHAT and CDR2 FQNNGV. In nucleotides, the CDR3 is TGTGCCAGCAGCCTCGGGACAGGGGCAACTAATGAAAAACTGTTTTTT. As protein: CASSLGTGATNEKLFF.